This TCR beta chain was recovered during a study of PD-1 blockade in classical Hodgkin lymphoma. Findings and caveats of the study: Repertoire differences have undefined causes, possibly disease activity or prior therapy. Newly diagnosed patients had baseline TCR diversity that was reportedly lower than that of healthy donors.

With respect to this clone: Antigen unknown.

Following autologous stem cell transplantation, relapse occurred in every patient, and exposure to brentuximab vedotin varied. Produced via immunoSEQ multiplex PCR; TCRdb's table is partial and in-frame only. The table includes 100,000 or so clones, 75% to 90% detected once. This CDR3 is built from 18 residues. CDR1 and CDR2 (germline): KGHSH, LQKENI. Trimming removed 4 bases from V and 4 bases from J, with 23 bases in between. Sequenced material: peripheral blood mononuclear cells (PBMCs), taken before the second cycle of nivolumab. The receptor was derived from a human donor with classical Hodgkin lymphoma. The genes are TRBV18 and TRBJ1-3; tentative D call: TRBD1 (5 bases). CDR3 DNA: TGTGCCAGCTCACTAGCCTTCGGGAGGGGAATTTCCGGAAACACCATATATTTT. This codes for CASSLAFGRGISGNTIYF. Looking up the rest from reference TRBV18 and TRBJ1-3 gives the full variable domain: NAGVMQNPRHLVRRRGQEARLRCSPMKGHSHVYWYRQLPEEGLKFMVYLQKENIIDESGMPKERFSAEFPKEGPSILRIQQVVRGDSAAYFCASSLAFGRGISGNTIYFGEGSWLTVV.